A single sample is the source of the 21 T cell receptor beta chains below, sequenced in a study of cytomegalovirus exposure and HLA in healthy donors. It was with 60 Vbeta and 13 Jbeta primers that the PCR ran. Data came from immunoSEQ multiplex PCR; TCRdb stores just in-frame clones and leaves some out. The profile shows more than 140,000 clones, around 80% of them singletons. Sequencing was performed on PBMCs. These receptors came from a man aged 18 to 29 in good health and CMV-seropositive.

V gene TRBV5-4 combines with J gene TRBJ2-1; D is uncertain. Germline assignment: CDR1 SGHNT and CDR2 YYREEE (reference sequence). V gave up 0 bases and J gave up 0 bases, with 16 bases separating them. The CDR3 consists of 18 residues. Here the CDR3 reads CASSLEVGLRSSYNEQFF. CDR3 coding DNA: TGTGCCAGCAGCTTGGAAGTTGGTCTCCGGAGCTCCTACAATGAGCAGTTCTTC.

V usage is TRBV10-3 and J usage is TRBJ2-1; 12 positions match TRBD2. Germline CDR1 reads ENHRY; CDR2 reads SYGVKD. The CDR3 sequence is 16 residues long. V lost 6 bases to trimming and J lost 3 bases; unmatched junction nucleotides: 6. This CDR3 reads CAISAPGLAGYNEQFF. In DNA, the CDR3 is TGTGCCATCAGCGCCCCGGGACTAGCGGGCTACAATGAGCAGTTCTTC.

This chain uses TRBV5-1 with TRBJ2-2; 7 positions match TRBD2. From germline, CDR1 is SGHRS and CDR2 YFSETQ. The junction had 6 bases not matched to a gene; V was cut back by 4 bases and J by 3 bases. The CDR3 contains 15 residues. CDR3 nucleotide sequence: TGCGCCAGCAGCATAACTAGCGACTACACCGGGGAGCTGTTTTTT. It yields the protein CASSITSDYTGELFF. The complete variable domain, with remaining parts taken from reference TRBV5-1 and TRBJ2-2, reads KAGVTQTPRYLIKTRGQQVTLSCSPISGHRSVSWYQQTPGQGLQFLFEYFSETQRNKGNFPGRFSGRQFSNSRSEMNVSTLELGDSALYLCASSITSDYTGELFFGEGSRLTVL.

This clone was picked up one time. The V call is TRBV4-1, the J call TRBJ2-7, with 8 bases lining up with TRBD1. The CDR3 sequence is 14 residues long. Germline CDR1 MGHRA, CDR2 YSYEKL. The V and J ends lost 1 base and 5 bases, in that order; junction bases with no gene match: 4. Written as DNA, the CDR3 is TGCGCCAGCAGCCAAGTTCAGGGGGCGGACGAGCAGTACTTC. Translating it yields CASSQVQGADEQYF.

The chain uses TRBV7-2 and TRBJ2-7; 8 bases agree with TRBD1. V lost 0 bases and J lost 5; bases outside the gene matches: 3. This CDR3 has 14 residues. CDR1 and CDR2 (germline): SGHTA, FQGNSA. DNA for the CDR3: TGTGCCAGCAGCTTAGCGGACAGGGTCCACGAGCAGTACTTC. It is translated as CASSLADRVHEQYF.

The CDR3 loop reads CASSYQGVNSPLHF. The CDR3 DNA follows: TGTGCCAGCAGTTACCAGGGGGTAAATTCACCCCTCCACTTT. The rearrangement joins TRBV27 to TRBJ1-6, with 7 bases that match TRBD1. V was clipped by 4 bases and J by 7 bases; unmatched bases: 4. Looked up from germline, CDR1 is MNHEY and CDR2 is SMNVEV (reference sequence). The CDR3 totals 14 residues.

This clone has a single count. V gene TRBV6-5 combines with J gene TRBJ1-3; 8 positions match TRBD1. CDR3 length: 13 amino acids. Germline CDR1 MNHEY, CDR2 SVGAGI. V was clipped by 8 bases and J by 2 bases; unmatched bases: 2. CDR3 bases: TGTGCCAGCCTGGACAGGGCTGGAAACACCATATATTTT. Protein: CASLDRAGNTIYF.

The chain is built from TRBV30 and TRBJ2-7; D unresolved. The length of the CDR3 is 14 residues. Trimming cost V 2 bases and J 2 bases, with 13 bases left between them. In germline, CDR1 is GTSNPN, CDR2 SVGIG (reference sequence). As DNA, the CDR3 is TGTGCCTGGAGTTTCGGCGGCCTGACCTACGAGCAGTACTTC. Protein product: CAWSFGGLTYEQYF.

This chain uses TRBV5-1 with TRBJ1-1; no clear D. Germline loops: CDR1 SGHRS, CDR2 YFSETQ. The CDR3 contains 14 residues. The V end was cut by 4 bases, the J end by 4 bases, with 14 bases between. CDR3 protein: CASSPVSEGTEAFF. The CDR3 DNA reads TGCGCCAGCAGCCCCGTTTCGGAGGGCACTGAAGCTTTCTTT.

This rearrangement joins TRBV6-5 to TRBJ1-2; TRBD1 is a possible D gene (5 bases). With 5 bases removed from V and 4 bases from J, the gap between germline ends came to 11 bases. Germline CDR1 reads MNHEY; CDR2 reads SVGAGI. The CDR3 runs to 13 residues. CDR3 residues: CASSLQETYGYTF. The CDR3 DNA reads as TGTGCCAGCAGTCTACAGGAGACCTATGGCTACACCTTC.

The V call is TRBV6-5, the J call TRBJ1-3; no definite D call. Germline CDR1 is MNHEY and CDR2 is SVGAGI. The CDR3 extends over 16 amino acids. The V end was cut by 0 bases, the J end by 3 bases, with 12 bases between. The CDR3 is CASSYSSGRVGNTIYF. In DNA, the CDR3 is TGTGCCAGCAGTTACTCGAGTGGGAGGGTTGGAAACACCATATATTTT.

The chain uses TRBV19 and TRBJ2-1; D uncertain. There are 14 residues in the CDR3. Trimming removed 6 bases from V and 0 bases from J, with 9 bases in between. The germline gives CDR1 LNHDA, CDR2 SQIVND (reference sequence). The CDR3 spells CASRVQSSYNEQFF. In nucleotides, the CDR3 is TGTGCCAGTAGAGTACAGAGCTCCTACAATGAGCAGTTCTTC.

The chain combines TRBV2 with TRBJ1-2; the D gene is possibly TRBD1 (5 bases). The V end lost 0 bases, the J end lost 5 bases, and 13 bases lay between the germline ends. Germline CDR1 reads SNHLY; CDR2 reads FYNNEI. CDR3 size: 15 residues. CDR3 bases: TGTGCCAGCAGTGAAGCGCAGGGCGGTGGGTATGGCTACACCTTC. This translates into CASSEAQGGGYGYTF.

This clone was recorded only once. This sequence joins TRBV4-2 and TRBJ2-7; 8 positions match TRBD2. Germline CDR1 and CDR2: LGHNA and YNFKEQ. V lost 4 bases, J lost 2 bases, and 4 bases stayed unmatched. The CDR3 has 14 amino acids. The CDR3 is CASSPPGGAYEQYF. The CDR3 DNA reads TGTGCCAGCAGCCCCCCGGGGGGGGCCTACGAGCAGTACTTC.

The chain recombines TRBV7-9 with TRBJ2-2, with D tentatively TRBD1 (5 bases). Germline lookup yields CDR1 SEHNR and CDR2 FQNEAQ (reference sequence). The CDR3 covers 15 residues. The V end was cut by 5 bases, the J end by 3 bases, with 13 bases between. This CDR3 reads CASSRPGLDTGELFF. The CDR3 DNA sequence: TGTGCCAGCAGCCGTCCAGGGTTGGACACCGGGGAGCTGTTTTTT. Full variable domain (missing parts from reference TRBV7-9 and TRBJ2-2): DTGVSQNPRHKITKRGQNVTFRCDPISEHNRLYWYRQTLGQGPEFLTYFQNEAQLEKSRLLSDRFSAERPKGSFSTLEIQRTEQGDSAMYLCASSRPGLDTGELFFGEGSRLTVL.

J is TRBJ1-2 and V is TRBV19; the match to TRBD1 covers 7 bases. This CDR3 region has 14 residues. Germline V gene data show CDR1 as LNHDA and CDR2 as SQIVND (reference sequence). Trimming removed 4 bases from V and 2 bases from J; junction bases left unmatched: 4. The CDR3 reads CASSTLQGNYGYTF. The CDR3 nucleotides read TGTGCCAGTAGTACCCTACAGGGGAACTATGGCTACACCTTC.

V usage is TRBV4-1 and J usage is TRBJ2-1; TRBD2 matches 7 bases. In germline, CDR1 is MGHRA, CDR2 YSYEKL. The junction had 5 bases not matched to a gene; V was cut back by 0 bases and J by 0 bases. The CDR3 is made up of 17 amino acids. The CDR3 coding sequence is TGCGCCAGCAGCCAAGATGGAGGCGGGAGCTCCTACAATGAGCAGTTCTTC. The encoded protein is CASSQDGGGSSYNEQFF.

CDR3 amino acids: CASSLPPGGEPSEQYF. The CDR3 DNA follows: TGTGCCAGCAGTTTACCTCCCGGCGGCGAGCCCAGCGAGCAGTACTTC. V usage is TRBV28 and J usage is TRBJ2-7; D uncertain. Germline V gene data show CDR1 as MDHEN and CDR2 as SYDVKM. The CDR3 extends over 16 amino acids. V lost 2 bases to trimming and J lost 6 bases, with 20 bases between them.

The CDR3 nucleotides are TGTGCCAGCAGCCCCACGAGCGGGGGCTACGAGCAGTACTTC. Its translation: CASSPTSGGYEQYF. The chain links TRBV9 to TRBJ2-7; 8 nucleotides line up with TRBD2. The germline gives CDR1 SGDLS, CDR2 YYNGEE. CDR3 length: 14 residues. V dropped 4 bases and J dropped 3; count of bases not matched to a gene: 6.

The chain employs TRBV6-5 and TRBJ1-1; D unclear. The germline V gene has CDR1 MNHEY and CDR2 SVGAGI. Trimming pared 2 bases from V and 2 bases from J, leaving 15 bases between. The CDR3 covers 16 residues. The CDR3 loop reads CASSYIPVGVNTEAFF. CDR3 nucleotide sequence: TGTGCCAGCAGTTACATCCCAGTTGGTGTTAACACTGAAGCTTTCTTT.

This sequence joins TRBV25-1 and TRBJ2-5, with 8 nucleotides matching TRBD2. The end of the DNA is better explained by TRBJ2-7, so the J call may be wrong. The CDR3 loop spans 16 amino acids. CDR1 and CDR2 (germline): MGHDK, SYGVNS. The CDR3 protein is CASSSLRGTRDHEQYF. The CDR3 DNA sequence: TGTGCCAGCAGTTCCTTGAGGGGGACTAGGGACCACGAGCAGTACTTC.